This T cell receptor (beta chain) is drawn from a study of cytomegalovirus exposure and HLA in healthy donors. Study conclusions and caveats: Among TCR beta chains of equal frequency, HLA-associated ones were more clonally expanded in a later analysis.

To note about this clone: What it recognizes is unknown.

PCR primers comprised 60 Vbeta and 13 Jbeta primers. Data came from immunoSEQ multiplex PCR; TCRdb stores just in-frame clones and leaves some out. The top ten hold about 7% of the sample, which has about 160,000 clones, over 65% seen once. The CDR3 has 17 residues. V trimming: 0 bases; J trimming: 6 bases; junction bases outside the gene matches: 9. Germline loops: CDR1 MGHRA, CDR2 YSYEKL. The sample consisted of PBMCs. The V gene is TRBV4-1, the J gene TRBJ2-7, with 12 bases lining up with TRBD1. The TCR originated in a man between 35 and 55 years old in good health and CMV-seropositive. The CDR3 DNA follows: TGCGCCAGCAGCCAAGATTCCCCGGGACAGGGGGCGGGCGAGCAGTACTTC. This gives the protein CASSQDSPGQGAGEQYF.